Presented here are 25 T cell receptor beta chains from one specimen sequenced in a study of molecular identifiers for immune sequencing clone quantification. TCRdb analysed the PCR reads with MiXCR anew, one entry per CDR3 protein. This sample has 460,000 or so distinct CDR3 sequences; roughly 25% occur once, and the top ten carry under 0.8%. The sequencing sample was made of naive CD8+ T cells from blood, with Jurkat cell RNA spiked in. The sample's subset: FACS-sorted CD8+CD4-CCR7+CD45RA+ naive T cells. These TCRs come from a human donor in good health. Some libraries in this study had Jurkat cell RNA spiked in.

This clonotype was seen at least ten times. DNA of the CDR3: TGTGCCAGCAGTTTGGTACTCGCCGTAAATTCACCCCTCCACTTT. Translation: CASSLVLAVNSPLHF. The rearrangement uses TRBV27 and TRBJ1-6; no clear D gene. The germline V gene encodes CDR1 MNHEY and CDR2 SMNVEV (reference sequence). V lost 3 bases, J lost 7 bases, and 13 bases lay in between. The CDR3 has 15 residues.

The V call is TRBV20-1, the J call TRBJ2-2, with 13 bases fitting TRBD2. V gave up 6 bases and J gave up 2 bases; unmatched junction bases: 9. This CDR3 comprises 17 residues. Germline CDR1 and CDR2: DFQATT and SNEGSKA (reference sequence). The CDR3 nucleotides are TGCAGTGCCGCTCGGACTAGCGGGAGTTTAAACACCGGGGAGCTGTTTTTT. Translated, it gives CSAARTSGSLNTGELFF.

In this sample, this clonotype turned up a few times. The V gene is TRBV6-2 or TRBV6-3, the J gene TRBJ2-3, with D possibly being TRBD2 (5 bases). Germline V gene lookup returns CDR1 MNHEY and CDR2 SVGEGT. The V end was cut by 1 base, the J end by 2 bases, with 13 bases between. This CDR3 region has 16 residues. The DNA of the CDR3 is TGTGCCAGCAGTTACTTCGTGGGAGTAAACACAGATACGCAGTATTTT. Residues: CASSYFVGVNTDTQYF.

The rearrangement uses TRBV29-1 and TRBJ2-1; the match to TRBD2 covers 8 bases. This CDR3 spans 15 amino acids. The germline V gene has CDR1 SQVTM and CDR2 ANQGSEA. The V gene end was trimmed by 8 bases and the J gene end by 4 bases; junction bases not matched to a gene: 13. Here the CDR3 DNA reads TGCAGCCGGGGGGGGAGTGGCCTTAGGTACAATGAGCAGTTCTTC. Translation gives CSRGGSGLRYNEQFF.

The table lists this clonotype with many counts. The V gene is TRBV20-1, the J gene TRBJ2-7; D is undetermined. The V end was cut by 1 base, the J end by 5 bases, with 6 bases between. Per the germline V gene, CDR1 is DFQATT and CDR2 is SNEGSKA (reference sequence). The CDR3 extends over 11 amino acids. The CDR3 bases are TGCAGTGCTAGAGTCGGCGACGAGCAGTACTTC. This codes for CSARVGDEQYF.

This clonotype was counted between two and nine times. This chain joins TRBV24-1 and TRBJ2-1; tentative D call: TRBD1 (6 bases). The CDR3 sequence is 13 residues long. Trimming shortened V by 10 bases and J by 3 bases, and 12 bases separated the two germline ends. Germline assignment: CDR1 KGHDR and CDR2 SFDVKD. The chain's CDR3 is CATQGSDYNEQFF. Written as DNA, the CDR3 is TGTGCCACACAGGGTTCGGACTACAATGAGCAGTTCTTC.

The chain employs TRBV30 and TRBJ2-1, with 11 bases aligning to TRBD2. Germline lookup yields CDR1 GTSNPN and CDR2 SVGIG (reference sequence). CDR3 length: 13 amino acids. The J segment lost 10 bases and the V segment lost 7 bases, leaving 9 bases of the junction unmatched. CDR3 sequence: CASSLAGVGEQFF. In nucleotides, the CDR3 is TGTGCCTCCTCACTAGCGGGAGTAGGCGAGCAGTTCTTC.

This clonotype was detected ten times or more. The chain couples TRBV29-1 to TRBJ2-2, with 7 positions matching TRBD1. The CDR3 consists of 15 residues. Germline CDR1 and CDR2: SQVTM and ANQGSEA. J lost 0 bases, V lost 6 bases, and 7 bases had no gene match. The CDR3 is CSVLGQDSNTGELFF. The DNA of the CDR3 is TGCAGCGTCTTAGGACAGGACTCGAACACCGGGGAGCTGTTTTTT.

This chain uses TRBV9 with TRBJ2-2; no definite D call. The germline V gene has CDR1 SGDLS and CDR2 YYNGEE. Trimming pared 3 bases from V and 6 bases from J, leaving 12 bases between. The CDR3 runs to 14 residues. The CDR3 region has the DNA TGTGCCAGCAGCGAAGTCTCGTGGGCCGGGGAGCTGTTTTTT. It encodes CASSEVSWAGELFF.

There are many counts of this clonotype. Here the CDR3 DNA reads TGTGCCAGCAGGGACTACAATGAGCAGTTCTTC. It specifies CASRDYNEQFF. The rearrangement uses TRBV6-2 or TRBV6-3 and TRBJ2-1; D uncertain. Trimming removed 6 bases from V and 3 bases from J, with 3 bases in between. CDR3 length: 11 amino acids. Germline V gene sequence: CDR1 MNHEY, CDR2 SVGEGT.

This clonotype was observed a handful of times. The chain is built from TRBV20-1 and TRBJ2-6, with D unclear. Trimming cost V 3 bases and J 5 bases, with 14 bases left between them. The CDR3 length is 15 residues. Germline V gene data show CDR1 as DFQATT and CDR2 as SNEGSKA (reference sequence). Here the CDR3 DNA reads TGCAGTGCTAGTACATGGGGATTGCGGGCCAACGTCCTGACTTTC. This encodes CSASTWGLRANVLTF.

This clonotype has a handful of counts. V and J are TRBV25-1 and TRBJ1-2; TRBD1 might be the D (6 bases). Germline CDR1 and CDR2: MGHDK and SYGVNS. The CDR3 is 15 residues long. V was shortened by 4 bases and J by 6 bases, with 18 bases between the two germline ends. The CDR3 loop reads CASSGGLYRSHGYTF. In DNA form, the CDR3 reads TGTGCCAGCAGTGGGGGGCTCTACAGATCGCATGGCTACACCTTC.

About this clonotype: The junction and the germline gene differ at one end; a read error may be behind it. CDR3 nucleotides: TGTGCCAGCCAACTCGGACGGGCCTACGAGCTGTACTTC. Protein product: CASQLGRAYELYF. The J gene is TRBJ2-7, the V gene TRBV27, with D unclear. The CDR3 runs 13 residues. Per germline, CDR1 MNHEY and CDR2 SMNVEV (reference sequence).

This clonotype was detected a few times. The CDR3 protein is CSARVTSGSPDEQYF. In nucleotides, the CDR3 is TGCAGTGCTAGAGTTACTAGCGGGAGTCCCGACGAGCAGTACTTC. J is TRBJ2-7 and V is TRBV20-1; 11 bases are shared with TRBD2. J gave up 5 bases and V 1 base, and 7 bases lay outside the gene matches. The CDR3 sequence is 15 residues long. Germline V gene data show CDR1 as DFQATT and CDR2 as SNEGSKA (reference sequence).

V usage is TRBV7-9 and J usage is TRBJ2-2, with 7 nucleotides matching TRBD1. The length of the CDR3 is 16 residues. Germline-derived CDR1 and CDR2 are SEHNR and FQNEAQ (reference sequence). The trim removed 8 bases at V and 0 bases at J, leaving 9 bases unmatched. The CDR3 DNA sequence: TGTGCCAGCGGCTCGTGGGACAGCGCGAACACCGGGGAGCTGTTTTTT. Its protein product is CASGSWDSANTGELFF.

For this clonotype: A junction end diverges from the germline sequence, so it may reflect a read error. The V and J genes are TRBV4-3 and TRBJ2-7, with TRBD1 matching 12 bases. CDR1 and CDR2 (germline): LGHNA, YSLEER. The CDR3 is made up of 16 amino acids. CDR3: CASSFLPGQGAYVQYF. DNA of the CDR3: TGCGCCAGCAGCTTCCTCCCGGGACAGGGGGCTTACGTGCAGTACTTC.

In this sample, this clonotype turned up a few times. The chain recombines TRBV20-1 with TRBJ2-5; no reliable D call. The CDR3 spans 13 residues. V was trimmed by 3 bases and J by 0 bases, leaving 8 bases between them. From germline, CDR1 is DFQATT and CDR2 SNEGSKA (reference sequence). For the CDR3, the DNA is TGCAGTGCTAGTGGTAGAAACCAAGAGACCCAGTACTTC. The encoded protein is CSASGRNQETQYF.

This clonotype was seen just once. V gene TRBV4-3 combines with J gene TRBJ1-6; 12 bases are a match to TRBD1. Germline CDR1 and CDR2: LGHNA and YSLEER. This CDR3 is built from 20 residues. Trimming cost V 2 bases and J 7 bases; bases outside gene matches: 15. In DNA, the CDR3 is TGCGCCAGCAGCCAACACCGGGACAGGGGGCCCGAATTGCGAAATTCACCCCTCCACTTT. Protein sequence: CASSQHRDRGPELRNSPLHF.

This clonotype was recorded many times. The junction does not match germline at one end; this may be a read error. The rearrangement joins TRBV7-9 to TRBJ2-2; 10 bases line up with TRBD2. CDR1 and CDR2 (germline): SEHNR, FQNEAQ (reference sequence). The CDR3 consists of 15 residues. The CDR3 DNA follows: TGTGCCAGCAGCCTAGCGGGAGCGTACACCGGGGAGCTGTTTTTT. Translated: CASSLAGAYTGELFF. The complete variable domain, with remaining parts taken from reference TRBV7-9 and TRBJ2-2, reads DTGVSQNPRHKITKRGQNVTFRCDPISEHNRLYWYRQTLGQGPEFLTYFQNEAQLEKSRLLSDRFSAERPKGSFSTLEIQRTEQGDSAMYLCASSLAGAYTGELFFGEGSRLTVL.

As regards this clonotype: One end of the junction does not line up with germline, which may come from a read error. The chain employs TRBV5-3 and TRBJ1-1; no clear D gene. TRBV5-3 is reported as an ORF; its role is uncertain. The CDR3 spans 12 residues. CDR3 protein: CASSSTGSQASF. CDR3 sequence (DNA): TGCGCCAGCAGCTCAACCGGGAGTCAAGCTTCCTTT.

In this sample, this clonotype turned up many times. V usage is TRBV24-1 and J usage is TRBJ2-2; no clear D gene. The CDR3 has 13 residues. CDR1 is KGHDR and CDR2 is SFDVKD in the germline V gene. Trimming took 3 bases from V and 4 from J, leaving 5 bases between them. The CDR3 region has the DNA TGTGCCACCAGTGATGAGGTCACCGGGGAGCTGTTTTTT. Residues: CATSDEVTGELFF.

This clonotype came up a few times. The chain couples TRBV11-2 to TRBJ2-1, with a weak D call TRBD1 (6 bases). The CDR3 runs to 17 residues. Germline assignment: CDR1 SGHAT and CDR2 FQNNGV. Trimming removed 7 bases at V and 1 base at J, with 20 bases between. The CDR3 protein is CASTNFPRTESYNEQFF. The CDR3 bases are TGTGCCAGCACCAATTTCCCCCGGACAGAATCCTACAATGAGCAGTTCTTC.

Concerning this clonotype itself: A much bigger clone sits one base away, suggesting this may be a read error. The chain couples TRBV12-3 or TRBV12-4 to TRBJ2-3, with 10 positions matching TRBD1. The assigned J gene may be wrong: the sequence end matches TRBJ1-5 better. The CDR3 length is 15 residues. The CDR3 here is CASRGPGQGTDTQHF. The CDR3 DNA reads as TGTGCCAGCAGGGGCCCGGGACAGGGGACAGATACGCAGCATTTT.

The rearrangement joins TRBV19 to TRBJ1-5; 7 bases map to TRBD1. Trimming removed 11 bases from V and 4 bases from J; junction bases left unmatched: 8. The CDR3 sequence is 13 residues long. Germline lookup yields CDR1 LNHDA and CDR2 SQIVND (reference sequence). The CDR3 bases are TGTGCCGGCCAGGGGGGCTCGAATCAGCCCCAGCATTTT. This encodes CAGQGGSNQPQHF.

In its sample, this clonotype was seen a few times. The chain couples TRBV7-9 to TRBJ1-4; no reliable D call. Per the germline V gene, CDR1 is SEHNR and CDR2 is FQNEAQ (reference sequence). The CDR3 is 16 residues long. Trimming removed 2 bases at V and 7 bases at J, with 17 bases between. The DNA for the CDR3 is TGTGCCAGCAGCTTATCGTCAGACCCCGAGGGTGAAAAACTGTTTTTT. It specifies CASSLSSDPEGEKLFF.